What follows are 27 T cell receptor beta chains derived from one specimen sequenced in a study of cytomegalovirus exposure and HLA in healthy donors. The assay was immunoSEQ multiplex PCR, and TCRdb's table has in-frame clones only and misses some. The repertoire has 250,000 to 350,000 clones, approximately 90% of them found once; the top ten carry over 0.8%. Sequenced sample: PBMCs. The source of these receptors is a young woman in good health and CMV-seronegative.

This chain uses TRBV4-3 with TRBJ2-7; D is possibly TRBD1 (6 bases). Germline V gene lookup returns CDR1 LGHNA and CDR2 YSLEER. V was trimmed by 2 bases and J by 0 bases, leaving 14 bases between them. The CDR3 length is 16 residues. CDR3 region: CASSQRTESSSYEQYF. Written as DNA, the CDR3 is TGCGCCAGCAGCCAAAGGACAGAATCCAGCTCCTACGAGCAGTACTTC.

The chain employs TRBV30 and TRBJ2-7; TRBD1 matches 8 bases. There are 13 residues in the CDR3. V dropped 3 bases and J dropped 7; count of bases not matched to a gene: 8. The germline CDR1 and CDR2 sequences are GTSNPN and SVGIG (reference sequence). The CDR3 sequence: CAWSRTGLGEQYF. The CDR3 coding sequence is TGTGCCTGGAGCCGGACAGGGTTGGGAGAGCAGTACTTC.

The V gene is TRBV5-1, the J gene TRBJ2-7, with 12 nucleotides matching TRBD2. V was clipped by 0 bases and J by 6 bases; unmatched bases: 1. There are 14 residues in the CDR3. Germline CDR1 reads SGHRS; CDR2 reads YFSETQ. The CDR3 region is CASSLVTSGSEQYF. The CDR3 DNA reads TGCGCCAGCAGCTTGGTGACTAGCGGGAGCGAGCAGTACTTC. Variable domain in full (rest from reference TRBV5-1 and TRBJ2-7): KAGVTQTPRYLIKTRGQQVTLSCSPISGHRSVSWYQQTPGQGLQFLFEYFSETQRNKGNFPGRFSGRQFSNSRSEMNVSTLELGDSALYLCASSLVTSGSEQYFGPGTRLTVT.

This chain links TRBV5-1 with TRBJ1-4; TRBD1 matches 7 bases. Germline loops: CDR1 SGHRS, CDR2 YFSETQ. The CDR3 has 14 residues. V lost 4 bases to trimming and J lost 5 bases; unmatched junction nucleotides: 5. DNA of the CDR3: TGCGCCAGCAGCCCCAGCAGGGGGAATGAAAAACTGTTTTTT. Its protein is CASSPSRGNEKLFF.

The chain combines TRBV28 with TRBJ2-3; 10 bases are shared with TRBD2. This CDR3 has 14 residues. V shed 9 bases, J shed 3 bases, and the junction held 6 bases outside the gene matches. Germline V gene lookup returns CDR1 MDHEN and CDR2 SYDVKM. Written as DNA, the CDR3 is TGTGCCAGTACTAGCGGGGTAGGGACAGATACGCAGTATTTT. It translates to CASTSGVGTDTQYF.

This chain links TRBV10-3 with TRBJ2-2; 8 bases map to TRBD2. The CDR3 extends over 17 amino acids. Germline V gene data show CDR1 as ENHRY and CDR2 as SYGVKD. The junction had 15 bases not matched to a gene; V was cut back by 7 bases and J by 5 bases. The DNA of the CDR3 is TGTGCCATCACCCCCCGAAGAGGTAGCGGGACTACCGGGGAGCTGTTTTTT. Protein: CAITPRRGSGTTGELFF.

Regarding this clone: Relative to the germline gene, one junction end is altered; a read error may explain this. This chain joins TRBV7-3 and TRBJ2-5, with a tentative D call TRBD1 (8 bases). Germline lookup yields CDR1 SGHTA and CDR2 FQGTGA. The CDR3 extends over 14 amino acids. The chain's CDR3 is CASSVTGGAETQYF. CDR3 nucleotide sequence: TGTGCCAGCAGCGTAACAGGGGGGGCAGAGACCCAGTACTTC.

The chain combines TRBV30 with TRBJ2-1; D is perhaps TRBD2 (6 bases). This CDR3 comprises 13 residues. The V and J ends lost 3 bases and 0 bases respectively, with 6 bases between them. The germline V gene has CDR1 GTSNPN and CDR2 SVGIG (reference sequence). The CDR3 protein is CAWSGSSYNEQFF. The CDR3 DNA reads as TGTGCCTGGAGCGGGAGCTCCTACAATGAGCAGTTCTTC.

The chain uses TRBV11-1 and TRBJ1-1; 8 bases map to TRBD1. V lost 5 bases and J lost 3; bases outside the gene matches: 5. There are 14 residues in the CDR3. From germline, CDR1 is SGHAT and CDR2 FQDESV (reference sequence). The CDR3 DNA reads as TGTGCCAGCAGCCCGGACAGGGCATACACTGAAGCTTTCTTT. Amino acid sequence: CASSPDRAYTEAFF.

The chain joins TRBV7-2 to TRBJ2-7; 10 bases match TRBD2. The CDR3 spans 15 residues. V was pared by 5 bases and J by 0 bases, with 4 bases of the junction left unmatched. The germline V gene encodes CDR1 SGHTA and CDR2 FQGNSA. The CDR3 loop is CASSQTSGFSYEQYF. Here the CDR3 DNA reads TGTGCCAGCAGCCAGACTAGCGGGTTCTCCTACGAGCAGTACTTC.

This clone has only a few counts. The gene calls are TRBV6-5 and TRBJ2-5, with D maybe TRBD2 (6 bases). With 6 bases removed from V and 5 bases from J, the gap between germline ends came to 10 bases. The CDR3 contains 12 residues. Germline assignment: CDR1 MNHEY and CDR2 SVGAGI. The CDR3 region is CASRGGLETQYF. The DNA of the CDR3 is TGTGCCAGCAGGGGAGGCCTGGAGACCCAGTACTTC.

The rearrangement uses TRBV4-3 and TRBJ2-2, with 12 bases aligning to TRBD2. This CDR3 region has 18 residues. V trimming: 4 bases; J trimming: 4 bases; junction bases outside the gene matches: 10. Germline V gives CDR1 LGHNA, CDR2 YSLEER. CDR3 in DNA: TGCGCCAGCAGCCCGAGGACTAGCGGGATAGACGTCACCGGGGAGCTGTTTTTT. This codes for CASSPRTSGIDVTGELFF.

The V call is TRBV9, the J call TRBJ2-7, with a weak D call TRBD2 (5 bases). Trimming cost V 4 bases and J 6 bases, with 20 bases left between them. Germline V gives CDR1 SGDLS, CDR2 YYNGEE. The CDR3 consists of 15 residues. CDR3 sequence (DNA): TGTGCCAGCAGCCTCACGGACTCCGTTTACTTCGAGCAGTACTTC. Its protein product is CASSLTDSVYFEQYF.

The J gene is TRBJ2-7, the V gene TRBV27, with TRBD2 as a possible D gene (6 bases). V gave up 3 bases and J gave up 1 base, with 13 bases separating them. In germline, CDR1 is MNHEY, CDR2 SMNVEV (reference sequence). CDR3 size: 15 residues. The CDR3, as DNA: TGTGCCAGCAGTTTTGGGTCAGGAGGGTCCTACGAGCAGTACTTC. Translation: CASSFGSGGSYEQYF.

The chain links TRBV29-1 to TRBJ1-5, with 7 bases that match TRBD1. CDR1 and CDR2 from the germline V gene are SQVTM and ANQGSEA. The J segment lost 6 bases and the V segment lost 4 bases, leaving 6 bases of the junction unmatched. The length of the CDR3 is 13 residues. The CDR3 spells CSVGQGMFQPQHF. The CDR3 nucleotides read TGCAGCGTTGGACAGGGTATGTTTCAGCCCCAGCATTTT.

The V call is TRBV27, the J call TRBJ2-2; 8 nucleotides agree with TRBD2. CDR1 and CDR2 (germline): MNHEY, SMNVEV (reference sequence). With V trimmed by 2 bases and J by 7 bases, 12 bases remained unmatched. This CDR3 spans 17 amino acids. The CDR3 loop reads CASSLKPPGTRYGELFF. CDR3 bases: TGTGCCAGCAGTTTAAAGCCCCCTGGGACTAGATACGGGGAGCTGTTTTTT.

The rearrangement links TRBV10-3 to TRBJ2-1; 10 positions agree with TRBD2. CDR1 and CDR2 (germline): ENHRY, SYGVKD. V was clipped by 3 bases and J by 1 base; unmatched bases: 3. The CDR3 is made up of 16 amino acids. This CDR3 reads CAISEQLAGSYNEQFF. The CDR3 bases are TGTGCCATCAGTGAACAACTAGCGGGATCCTACAATGAGCAGTTCTTC.

This clone was seen a handful of times. The chain is built from TRBV6-1 and TRBJ1-1; 8 nucleotides agree with TRBD1. V was clipped by 8 bases and J by 1 base; unmatched bases: 9. Germline assignment: CDR1 MNHNS and CDR2 SASEGT. This CDR3 spans 15 amino acids. CDR3 in amino acids: CASGRQGWKNTEAFF. CDR3 DNA: TGTGCCAGCGGGAGACAGGGGTGGAAGAACACTGAAGCTTTCTTT.

The rearrangement joins TRBV11-3 to TRBJ2-3, with 7 bases lining up with TRBD1. The CDR3 length is 15 residues. Germline loops: CDR1 SGHNT, CDR2 YENEEA. V dropped 5 bases and J dropped 6; count of bases not matched to a gene: 11. The CDR3 DNA is TGTGCCAGCAGCAAACAGGGGATTGACGTGGATACGCAGTATTTT. It yields the protein CASSKQGIDVDTQYF.

The chain couples TRBV27 to TRBJ2-2, with 11 bases matching TRBD1. The CDR3 is made up of 17 amino acids. Per the germline V gene, CDR1 is MNHEY and CDR2 is SMNVEV (reference sequence). J gave up 2 bases and V 5 bases, and 7 bases lay outside the gene matches. The CDR3 DNA reads as TGTGCCAGCAGTCCCTTGGACAGGGGGCTTAACACCGGGGAGCTGTTTTTT. Amino acid sequence: CASSPLDRGLNTGELFF.

V usage is TRBV10-3 and J usage is TRBJ2-7; 10 bases match TRBD2. V lost 7 bases to trimming and J lost 3 bases; unmatched junction nucleotides: 3. The CDR3 sequence is 13 residues long. Germline assignment: CDR1 ENHRY and CDR2 SYGVKD. As DNA, the CDR3 is TGTGCCATCATCCCTAGCGGGAGCTACGAGCAGTACTTC. Amino acids: CAIIPSGSYEQYF.

V usage is TRBV19 and J usage is TRBJ2-2, with 9 bases fitting TRBD2. The CDR3 contains 16 residues. Germline assignment: CDR1 LNHDA and CDR2 SQIVND (reference sequence). With 4 bases clipped from V and 8 bases from J, the junction kept 11 bases outside the gene matches. CDR3: CASSRLSGGPIGELFF. The CDR3 nucleotides read TGTGCCAGTAGTAGGCTTAGCGGGGGTCCCATAGGGGAGCTGTTTTTT. Based on the CDR3 plus reference TRBV19 and TRBJ2-2, the full variable domain is DGGITQSPKYLFRKEGQNVTLSCEQNLNHDAMYWYRQDPGQGLRLIYYSQIVNDFQKGDIAEGYSVSREKKESFPLTVTSAQKNPTAFYLCASSRLSGGPIGELFFGEGSRLTVL.

This chain connects TRBV7-2 to TRBJ1-2, with D unclear. V lost 4 bases to trimming and J lost 5 bases, with 14 bases between them. This CDR3 contains 14 residues. Per germline, CDR1 SGHTA and CDR2 FQGNSA. CDR3 sequence reads: CASSSSMNLYGYTF. The CDR3 bases are TGTGCCAGCAGCTCCTCTATGAATTTATATGGCTACACCTTC.

The rearrangement joins TRBV4-3 to TRBJ1-4, with D possibly matching TRBD1 (6 bases). This CDR3 has 14 residues. Per the germline V gene, CDR1 is LGHNA and CDR2 is YSLEER. Trimming cost V 2 bases and J 7 bases, with 11 bases left between them. The CDR3: CASSQKWDTEKLFF. DNA for the CDR3: TGCGCCAGCAGCCAAAAATGGGACACTGAAAAACTGTTTTTT.

V gene TRBV6-5 combines with J gene TRBJ1-2, with a tentative D call TRBD1 (6 bases). Germline V gene sequence: CDR1 MNHEY, CDR2 SVGAGI. CDR3 length: 14 residues. V lost 2 bases to trimming and J lost 8 bases, with 15 bases between them. CDR3 in amino acids: CASSYQGPDGGYTF. CDR3 in DNA: TGTGCCAGCAGTTACCAGGGGCCGGACGGCGGCTACACCTTC.

The rearrangement joins TRBV5-6 to TRBJ2-1; 7 bases line up with TRBD2. V trimming: 4 bases; J trimming: 9 bases; junction bases outside the gene matches: 7. The germline V gene encodes CDR1 SGHDT and CDR2 YYEEEE. This CDR3 has 13 residues. CDR3 amino acids: CASSRGTTSEQFF. Here the CDR3 DNA reads TGTGCCAGCAGCCGCGGGACTACAAGTGAGCAGTTCTTC.

The V and J genes are TRBV27 and TRBJ2-5; D gene uncertain. CDR3 length: 12 residues. Per the germline V gene, CDR1 is MNHEY and CDR2 is SMNVEV (reference sequence). Trimming left V 5 bases short and J 5 bases short, with 9 bases between. In nucleotides, the CDR3 is TGTGCCAGCAGTAGCCCTGAGGAGACCCAGTACTTC. Protein: CASSSPEETQYF.